A selection of T cell receptor beta chains follows, all from one sample in a study of shared clonotypes between healthy human individuals. Data came from immunoSEQ multiplex PCR; TCRdb stores just in-frame clones and leaves some out. Here the sample spans about 2 million clones, just under 95% being singletons. Sequencing was carried out using naive CD8+ T cells sorted from blood. The receptors come from a young man in good health. Each CDR3 is given with its conserved first and last residue. The D gene is left open where the match is weak. Size values are once, few and many counts, or a class for expanded clones, and some rows have none.

d_call	clone_size	v_call	j_call	cdr3_aa	cdr3_nt
.	.	TRBV7-9	TRBJ2-7	CASSLDGRPYEQYF	TGTGCCAGCAGCTTAGATGGTCGGCCCTACGAGCAGTACTTC
.	once	TRBV7-6	TRBJ2-5	CASSLRDSLGETQYF	TGTGCCAGCAGCCTCCGGGACTCACTAGGCGAGACCCAGTACTTC
TRBD2	.	TRBV5-6	TRBJ2-7	CASSPSTSASYEQYF	TGTGCCAGCAGCCCATCGACTAGCGCTTCCTACGAGCAGTACTTC
.	once	TRBV5-6	TRBJ1-2	CASSFFGSNYGYTF	TGTGCCAGCAGCTTTTTTGGGTCGAACTATGGCTACACCTTC
.	.	TRBV27	TRBJ2-7	CAAGAYEQYF	TGTGCCGCGGGTGCCTACGAGCAGTACTTC
TRBD1	.	TRBV11-2	TRBJ2-5	CASSPTYPYRGWETQYF	TGTGCCAGCAGCCCAACATATCCTTACAGGGGCTGGGAGACCCAGTACTTC
TRBD1	.	TRBV15	TRBJ2-3	CATSLGQQGTQLISGTDTQYF	TGTGCCACCAGCCTGGGACAACAGGGGACCCAACTTATAAGTGGGACAGATACGCAGTATTTT
.	.	TRBV7-9	TRBJ2-7	CASSLEPGYEQYF	TGTGCCAGCAGCTTAGAGCCCGGCTACGAGCAGTACTTC
.	.	TRBV4-1	TRBJ2-7	CASSQDWAGGPYEQYF	TGCGCCAGCAGCCAAGATTGGGCAGGGGGGCCCTACGAGCAGTACTTC
.	.	TRBV9	TRBJ2-1	CASSRRQYESSYNEQFF	TGTGCCAGCAGCAGAAGACAGTACGAGTCCTCCTACAATGAGCAGTTCTTC
.	.	TRBV6-6	TRBJ1-1	CASSYSKQMNTEAFF	TGTGCCAGCAGTTACTCGAAACAGATGAACACTGAAGCTTTCTTT
.	.	TRBV28	TRBJ2-7	CASSFGQINEQYF	TGTGCCAGCAGTTTTGGACAGATAAATGAGCAGTACTTC
TRBD2	.	TRBV5-4	TRBJ2-1	CASSLTWGGNEQFF	TGTGCCAGCAGCTTGACCTGGGGGGGGAATGAGCAGTTCTTC
TRBD2	.	TRBV25-1	TRBJ2-2	CASQAGSNTGELFF	TGTGCCAGCCAAGCGGGGTCGAACACCGGGGAGCTGTTTTTT
.	once	TRBV6-5	TRBJ1-5	CASSPAGGNQPQHF	TGTGCCAGCAGTCCGGCCGGGGGGAATCAGCCCCAGCATTTT
.	.	TRBV5-4	TRBJ1-2	CASSLSTDLYGYTF	TGTGCCAGCAGCCTGTCGACGGACCTCTATGGCTACACCTTC
.	.	TRBV19	TRBJ1-5	CASLAGFNQPQHF	TGTGCCAGTTTAGCAGGGTTTAATCAGCCCCAGCATTTT
.	.	TRBV10-3	TRBJ2-7	CAIRTNSPYEQYF	TGTGCCATCAGGACGAATAGTCCCTACGAGCAGTACTTC
.	.	TRBV2	TRBJ2-1	CASSAAYRSYNEQFF	TGTGCCAGCAGTGCGGCCTACCGCTCCTACAATGAGCAGTTCTTC
TRBD2	.	TRBV7-2	TRBJ2-1	CASSITSGYNEQFF	TGTGCCAGCAGCATTACTAGCGGTTACAATGAGCAGTTCTTC
.	.	TRBV7-6	TRBJ1-1	CASSLWDGTEAFF	TGTGCCAGCAGCTTATGGGATGGCACTGAAGCTTTCTTT
.	.	TRBV5-6	TRBJ2-5	CASSLEGGGPSETQYF	TGTGCCAGCAGCTTGGAGGGAGGAGGCCCCTCAGAGACCCAGTACTTC
.	.	TRBV19	TRBJ2-6	CASRSRTAHSGANVLTF	TGTGCCAGTAGGTCCCGGACAGCACACTCTGGGGCCAACGTCCTGACTTTC
.	.	TRBV5-1	TRBJ2-7	CASSDPDGPYEQYF	TGCGCCAGCAGCGACCCGGACGGACCCTACGAGCAGTACTTC
.	.	TRBV27	TRBJ2-7	CASSSIDGGLVYEQYF	TGTGCCAGCAGTTCTATAGACGGGGGTCTGGTATACGAGCAGTACTTC
TRBD1	.	TRBV27	TRBJ2-7	CASSLGQLGSSVQYF	TGTGCCAGCAGTTTGGGACAGTTGGGAAGTAGCGTGCAGTACTTC
.	once	TRBV28	TRBJ1-2	CASSPSVPLSYGYTF	TGTGCCAGCAGCCCTTCCGTCCCTCTTTCCTATGGCTACACCTTC
.	.	TRBV27	TRBJ2-6	CASSSVIPFVSSGANVLTF	TGTGCCAGCAGTTCCGTGATTCCGTTTGTTTCCTCTGGGGCCAACGTCCTGACTTTC
.	.	TRBV6-5	TRBJ1-1	CASSYGGQNTEAFF	TGTGCCAGCAGTTACGGGGGGCAGAACACTGAAGCTTTCTTT
.	once	TRBV7-9	TRBJ2-1	CASSLDRVSNNEQFF	TGTGCCAGCAGCTTAGACAGGGTGAGCAACAATGAGCAGTTCTTC
.	.	TRBV6-1	TRBJ1-1	CASSEALYPFF	TGTGCCAGCAGTGAAGCCCTTTACCCTTTCTTT
TRBD2	.	TRBV29-1	TRBJ2-7	CSVIAGGSSYEQYF	TGCAGCGTGATAGCGGGAGGAAGCTCCTACGAGCAGTACTTC
.	.	TRBV6-1	TRBJ1-4	CASSDPDSPTNEKLFF	TGTGCCAGCAGTGACCCTGACAGTCCAACTAATGAAAAACTGTTTTTT
TRBD2	.	TRBV7-9	TRBJ2-5	CASSPGGEGLNQETQYF	TGTGCCAGCAGCCCCGGGGGGGAGGGGCTAAACCAAGAGACCCAGTACTTC
.	.	TRBV27	TRBJ1-6	CATCDNQKGYNSPLHF	TGTGCCACCTGCGACAACCAGAAGGGATATAATTCACCCCTCCACTTT
.	.	TRBV5-8	TRBJ1-1	CASSLVISEAFF	TGTGCCAGCAGCTTAGTGATATCTGAAGCTTTCTTT
.	.	TRBV5-4	TRBJ1-1	CASRTLDKALNTEAFF	TGTGCCAGCAGGACCTTAGACAAAGCATTGAACACTGAAGCTTTCTTT
.	.	TRBV5-1	TRBJ2-7	CASSLYGTSYEQYF	TGCGCCAGCAGCTTGTACGGGACCTCCTACGAGCAGTACTTC
TRBD2	.	TRBV6-4	TRBJ2-1	CASSVAGVLNEQFF	TGTGCCAGCAGTGTAGCGGGAGTTCTCAATGAGCAGTTCTTC
TRBD1	.	TRBV6-5	TRBJ2-7	CASSYSIGTGEGQYF	TGTGCCAGCAGTTACTCGATTGGGACAGGGGAGGGGCAGTACTTC
.	.	TRBV4-2	TRBJ1-2	CASSPGGYGYTF	TGTGCCAGCAGCCCCGGGGGCTATGGCTACACCTTC
.	.	TRBV7-8	TRBJ1-4	CASKITRGARLDNEKLFF	TGTGCCAGCAAAATCACCCGGGGGGCGCGTCTAGATAATGAAAAACTGTTTTTT
.	.	TRBV2	TRBJ2-5	CASTSSGETQYF	TGTGCCAGCACTAGCTCGGGAGAGACCCAGTACTTC
.	.	TRBV5-1	TRBJ2-5	CASSLAAGNQETQYF	TGCGCCAGCAGCTTGGCCGCGGGGAACCAAGAGACCCAGTACTTC
.	.	TRBV27	TRBJ1-5	CASSFHGQPQHF	TGTGCCAGCAGTTTCCATGGGCAGCCCCAGCATTTT
TRBD1	.	TRBV5-6	TRBJ1-6	CASSLGQGNSPLHF	TGTGCCAGCAGCTTGGGACAGGGAAATTCACCCCTCCACTTT
TRBD2	.	TRBV7-2	TRBJ2-5	CATLAGAQETQYF	TGTGCCACACTAGCGGGTGCTCAAGAGACCCAGTACTTC
TRBD1	.	TRBV4-3	TRBJ1-1	CASSLGQGPGTEAFF	TGCGCCAGCAGCCTCGGACAGGGACCAGGGACTGAAGCTTTCTTT
.	.	TRBV5-5	TRBJ1-1	CASSPGLNTEAFF	TGTGCCAGCAGTCCGGGGTTGAACACTGAAGCTTTCTTT
TRBD2	.	TRBV28	TRBJ2-3	CASSLGASGGLGYDTQYF	TGTGCCAGCAGTTTAGGGGCTAGCGGGGGCCTAGGATACGATACGCAGTATTTT
.	.	TRBV27	TRBJ1-6	CASSKGGHAYNSPLHF	TGTGCCAGCAGTAAGGGGGGGCATGCCTATAATTCACCCCTCCACTTT
TRBD1	.	TRBV11-2	TRBJ1-4	CASSRQGAREKLFF	TGTGCCAGCAGCAGACAGGGGGCTAGAGAAAAACTGTTTTTT
TRBD1	.	TRBV29-1	TRBJ1-1	CSVEARGTEAFF	TGCAGCGTTGAAGCCAGGGGGACTGAAGCTTTCTTT
TRBD1	.	TRBV6-5	TRBJ2-7	CANSTGGVHEQYF	TGTGCCAACTCGACAGGGGGCGTCCACGAGCAGTACTTC
.	.	TRBV9	TRBJ2-7	CASSPGKGAEQYF	TGTGCCAGCAGCCCGGGGAAAGGGGCCGAGCAGTACTTC
TRBD2	.	TRBV5-5	TRBJ2-7	CASSLGAGAPYEQYF	TGTGCCAGCAGCTTGGGAGCGGGAGCACCCTACGAGCAGTACTTC
.	.	TRBV28	TRBJ1-1	CASSFRPLGTEAFF	TGTGCCAGCAGTTTCCGACCCTTGGGGACTGAAGCTTTCTTT